The rows below give T cell receptor beta chains drawn from one sample of a study of cytomegalovirus exposure and HLA in healthy donors. The repertoire was sequenced with immunoSEQ multiplex PCR; TCRdb's copy has only in-frame clones and lacks some. This table holds roughly 100,000 clones, roughly 13% found once. The sample consisted of PBMCs. These receptors were taken from a man in his forties in good health and CMV-seropositive. CDR3s include the opening cysteine and the closing phenylalanine or tryptophan.

length	V	CDR3
15	TRBV5-6	CASSLEVGMGETQYF
15	TRBV19	CASSSGDSSDYEQYF
13	TRBV6-6	CASRDRETDTQYF
15	TRBV6-1	CASSEAVATQETQYF
14	TRBV7-8	CASSPWDKPYEQYF
17	TRBV19	CASSRFTGTANTGELFF
14	TRBV18	CASSSQEGPGELFF
14	TRBV27	CASSLTSGGGELFF
11	TRBV6-6	CASSGRYEQYF
13	TRBV2	CASNQELNTEAFF
15	TRBV7-8	CASSLEAGHTYEQYF
14	TRBV2	CAGTEPTTNEKLFF
16	TRBV5-1	CASSLPPGGADREQYF
13	TRBV5-8	CASSLGPNQPQHF
14	TRBV4-3	CASSLDRGTDTQYF
13	TRBV5-1	CASSLGGDNEQFF
14	TRBV19	CASIRTVLNTEAFF
15	TRBV18	CASSPQDRVFYGYTF
12	TRBV5-1	CASSLDEGRKFF
12	TRBV28	CASKDRGYGYTF
19	TRBV10-2	CASSSLGTSVPGDPYEQYF
15	TRBV5-1	CASSSGQTMNTEAFF
14	TRBV4-1	CASSLTAFGNTIYF
16	TRBV5-1	CASSWGSGGLFARQFF
17	TRBV5-1	CASTLSASDSPPSAQYF
16	TRBV7-2	CASSLSGTSSSGELFF
17	TRBV2	CAGGTSGPGGVGNEQFF
14	TRBV5-1	CASSLLPTSDEQFF
12	TRBV29-1	CSVYRQGNGYTF
13	TRBV19	CASNARDRHGYTF
15	TRBV11-2	CASSLQASGSEEQFF
14	TRBV28	CASSPAGTSYEQYF
10	TRBV2	CASSLTEAFF
16	TRBV27	CASSLSWTGGGQPQHF
13	TRBV29-1	CSVDDRGNYGYTF
13	TRBV10-3	CATRDRGEETQYF
16	TRBV7-9	CASSLLPGEGFYEQYF
14	TRBV2	CASSVDSLQGEQFF
16	TRBV30	CAWSVGTGLTNEKLFF
15	TRBV18	CASSWGQGQGNTIYF
14	TRBV6-1	CASTRQGSYDEAFF